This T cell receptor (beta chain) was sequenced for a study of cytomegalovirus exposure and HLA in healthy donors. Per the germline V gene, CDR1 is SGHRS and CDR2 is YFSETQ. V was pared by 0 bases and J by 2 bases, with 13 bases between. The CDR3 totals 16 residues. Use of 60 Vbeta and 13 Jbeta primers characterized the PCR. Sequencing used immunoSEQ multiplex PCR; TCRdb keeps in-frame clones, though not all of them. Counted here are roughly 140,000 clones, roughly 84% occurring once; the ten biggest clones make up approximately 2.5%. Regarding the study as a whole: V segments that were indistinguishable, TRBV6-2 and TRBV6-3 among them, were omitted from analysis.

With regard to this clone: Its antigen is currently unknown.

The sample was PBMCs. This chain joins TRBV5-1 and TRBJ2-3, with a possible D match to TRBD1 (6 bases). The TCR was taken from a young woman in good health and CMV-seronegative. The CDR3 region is CASSLGPRTDTDTQYF. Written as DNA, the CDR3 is TGCGCCAGCAGCTTGGGCCCTCGGACAGACACAGATACGCAGTATTTT.